The 12 T cell receptor beta chains presented below share a single source sample, sequenced in a study of blood T cell repertoires in COVID-19. Clones were sequenced by immunoSEQ multiplex PCR, and TCRdb holds only the in-frame ones, with some missing. The table lists roughly 160,000 clones, around 80% of them singletons. What was sequenced was PBMCs or T cells enriched from blood (not recorded which). The source of these receptors is a woman aged 70-85 years in a cohort exposed to, infected with or recovered from COVID-19 (not recorded which).

This chain connects TRBV5-1 to TRBJ1-6; a possible D gene is TRBD1 (5 bases). Trimming shortened V by 2 bases and J by 2 bases, and 8 bases separated the two germline ends. The germline CDR1 and CDR2 sequences are SGHRS and YFSETQ. The CDR3 sequence is 15 residues long. CDR3 nucleotide sequence: TGCGCCAGCAGCTTTCAGGGCCCCTATAATTCACCCCTCCACTTT. It is translated as CASSFQGPYNSPLHF. Based on the CDR3 plus reference TRBV5-1 and TRBJ1-6, the full variable domain is KAGVTQTPRYLIKTRGQQVTLSCSPISGHRSVSWYQQTPGQGLQFLFEYFSETQRNKGNFPGRFSGRQFSNSRSEMNVSTLELGDSALYLCASSFQGPYNSPLHFGNGTRLTVT.

This rearrangement joins TRBV5-4 to TRBJ2-1; no clear D. Germline-derived CDR1 and CDR2 are SGHNT and YYREEE (reference sequence). The length of the CDR3 is 15 residues. Trimming shortened V by 0 bases and J by 0 bases, and 7 bases separated the two germline ends. CDR3 in amino acids: CASSLEESSYNEQFF. The CDR3 nucleotides are TGTGCCAGCAGCTTGGAGGAGAGCTCCTACAATGAGCAGTTCTTC.

The chain uses TRBV12-3 or TRBV12-4 and TRBJ2-7; the D is unclear. CDR3 length: 11 amino acids. V lost 6 bases, J lost 0 bases, and 3 bases lay in between. This CDR3 reads CASRSSYEQYF. CDR3 DNA sequence: TGTGCCAGCAGGAGCTCCTACGAGCAGTACTTC.

V and J are TRBV4-1 and TRBJ1-5; a possible D gene is TRBD1 (5 bases). Germline CDR1 MGHRA, CDR2 YSYEKL. The CDR3 extends over 15 amino acids. V was cut by 4 bases and J by 5 bases, with 15 bases left in between. The CDR3 DNA follows: TGCGCCAGCAGCCGATCCTACCAGGGTGATCAGCCCCAGCATTTT. Residues: CASSRSYQGDQPQHF.

The V and J genes are TRBV7-9 and TRBJ1-1; the D gene is possibly TRBD1 (5 bases). Germline V gene lookup returns CDR1 SEHNR and CDR2 FQNEAQ (reference sequence). V lost 5 bases to trimming and J lost 5 bases, with 9 bases between them. This CDR3 has 12 residues. CDR3 sequence (DNA): TGTGCCAGCAGCCAACAGGATACTGAAGCTTTCTTT. This encodes CASSQQDTEAFF.

This rearrangement joins TRBV5-1 to TRBJ2-2; TRBD1 matches 8 bases. The CDR3 sequence is 17 residues long. The germline gives CDR1 SGHRS, CDR2 YFSETQ. The V gene end was trimmed by 4 bases and the J gene end by 0 bases; junction bases not matched to a gene: 8. Written as DNA, the CDR3 is TGCGCCAGCAGCCCTATCCCAGGGGGCGCGAACACCGGGGAGCTGTTTTTT. It translates to CASSPIPGGANTGELFF.

This sequence joins TRBV10-3 and TRBJ1-2; D uncertain. CDR1 and CDR2 from the germline V gene are ENHRY and SYGVKD. Trimming removed 3 bases at V and 1 base at J, with 3 bases between. The CDR3 is made up of 12 amino acids. The CDR3 DNA sequence: TGTGCCATCAGTGACAGTAACTATGGCTACACCTTC. This translates into CAISDSNYGYTF.

The chain carries TRBV13 and TRBJ2-5; 7 nucleotides line up with TRBD2. J was trimmed by 3 bases and V by 5 bases; bases with no gene match: 15. Germline CDR1 PRHDT, CDR2 FYEKMQ (reference sequence). This CDR3 is built from 17 residues. The CDR3 loop is CASSPGGWRGTEETQYF. The DNA of the CDR3 is TGTGCCAGCAGCCCCGGGGGGTGGCGGGGGACCGAAGAGACCCAGTACTTC.

This sequence joins TRBV5-5 and TRBJ1-6; a possible D gene is TRBD1 (6 bases). Germline V gene sequence: CDR1 SGHKS, CDR2 YYEKEE (reference sequence). The CDR3 covers 14 residues. V was pared by 4 bases and J by 13 bases, with 18 bases between. CDR3 nucleotides: TGTGCCAGCAGCCTCGAGAGGTCAGGGGTTCCCCTCCACTTT. It codes for CASSLERSGVPLHF. The entire variable domain, with the rest obtained from reference TRBV5-5 and TRBJ1-6, is as follows: DAGVTQSPTHLIKTRGQQVTLRCSPISGHKSVSWYQQVLGQGPQFIFQYYEKEERGRGNFPDRFSARQFPNYSSELNVNALLLGDSALYLCASSLERSGVPLHFGNGTRLTVT.

The chain recombines TRBV6-5 with TRBJ1-5, with D perhaps matching TRBD1 (6 bases). V was cut by 5 bases and J by 4 bases, with 15 bases left in between. The CDR3 is 15 amino acids. CDR1 is MNHEY, CDR2 SVGAGI, per germline. The CDR3: CASSILTGVNQPQHF. DNA of the CDR3: TGTGCCAGCAGTATCTTGACAGGCGTGAATCAGCCCCAGCATTTT.

This chain links TRBV7-6 with TRBJ2-5; perhaps TRBD2 as D (6 bases). Germline V gene lookup returns CDR1 SGHVS and CDR2 FNYEAQ. The CDR3 spans 14 residues. The V end lost 5 bases, the J end lost 4 bases, and 14 bases lay between the germline ends. The CDR3 DNA follows: TGTGCCAGCAGCAAACCGCGGGGTGGAGAGACCCAGTACTTC. It yields the protein CASSKPRGGETQYF.

Only a few counts were recorded for this clone. In DNA form, the CDR3 reads TGTGCCACTTCCGGGACAGGGAACAATCAGCCCCAGCATTTT. It translates to CATSGTGNNQPQHF. The V and J genes are TRBV6-5 and TRBJ1-5, with TRBD1 matching 9 bases. CDR1 MNHEY and CDR2 SVGAGI come from the germline V gene. Trimming cost V 10 bases and J 3 bases; bases outside gene matches: 7. The CDR3 extends over 14 amino acids.